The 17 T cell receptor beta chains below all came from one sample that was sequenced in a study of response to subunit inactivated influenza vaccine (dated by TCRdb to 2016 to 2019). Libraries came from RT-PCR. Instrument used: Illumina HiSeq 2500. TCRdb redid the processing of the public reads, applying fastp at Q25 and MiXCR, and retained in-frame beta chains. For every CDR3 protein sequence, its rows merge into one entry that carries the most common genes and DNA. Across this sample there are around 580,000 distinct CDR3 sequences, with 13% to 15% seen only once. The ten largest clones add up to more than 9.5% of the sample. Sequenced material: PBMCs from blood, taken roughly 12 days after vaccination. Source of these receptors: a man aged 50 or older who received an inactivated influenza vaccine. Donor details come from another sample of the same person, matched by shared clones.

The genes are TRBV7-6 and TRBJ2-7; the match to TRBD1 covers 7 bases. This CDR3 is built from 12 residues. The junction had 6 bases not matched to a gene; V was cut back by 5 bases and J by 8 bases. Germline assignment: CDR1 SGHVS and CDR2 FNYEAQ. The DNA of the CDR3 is TGTGCCAGCAGCCGACAGGGTGAGCAGCAGTACTTC. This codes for CASSRQGEQQYF.

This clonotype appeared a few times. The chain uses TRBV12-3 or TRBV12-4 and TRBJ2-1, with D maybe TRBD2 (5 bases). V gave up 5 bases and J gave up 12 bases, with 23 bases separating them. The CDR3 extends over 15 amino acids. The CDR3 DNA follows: TGTGCCAGCAGTCCTCCTCGCGGTAGCGCCAAACTGCAGTTCTTC. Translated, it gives CASSPPRGSAKLQFF.

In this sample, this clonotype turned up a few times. This CDR3 reads CASSLERGGRNEQFF. DNA of the CDR3: TGTGCCAGCAGTTTGGAGCGGGGGGGGAGGAATGAGCAGTTCTTC. The rearrangement links TRBV27 to TRBJ2-1, with TRBD2 matching over 10 bases. V shed 3 bases, J shed 7 bases, and the junction held 6 bases outside the gene matches. The germline V gene encodes CDR1 MNHEY and CDR2 SMNVEV (reference sequence). There are 15 residues in the CDR3.

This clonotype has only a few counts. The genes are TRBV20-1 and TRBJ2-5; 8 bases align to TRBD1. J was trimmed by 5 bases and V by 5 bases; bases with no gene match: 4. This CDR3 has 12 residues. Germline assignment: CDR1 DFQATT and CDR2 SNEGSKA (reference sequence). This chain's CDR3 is CSAGQGWETQYF. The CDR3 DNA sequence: TGCAGTGCTGGACAGGGTTGGGAGACCCAGTACTTC.

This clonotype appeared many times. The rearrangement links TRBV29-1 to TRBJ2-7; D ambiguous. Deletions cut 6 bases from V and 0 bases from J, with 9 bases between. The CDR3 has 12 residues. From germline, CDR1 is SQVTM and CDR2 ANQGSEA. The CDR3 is CSVTKSSYEQYF. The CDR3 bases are TGCAGCGTGACAAAGAGCTCCTACGAGCAGTACTTC.

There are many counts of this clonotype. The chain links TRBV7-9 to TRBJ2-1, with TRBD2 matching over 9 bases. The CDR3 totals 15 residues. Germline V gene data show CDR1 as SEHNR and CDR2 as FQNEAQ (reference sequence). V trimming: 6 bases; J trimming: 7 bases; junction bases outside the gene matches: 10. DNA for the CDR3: TGTGCCAGCAGGAGGCATAGCGGGAGTTTTAATGAGCAGTTCTTC. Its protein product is CASRRHSGSFNEQFF.

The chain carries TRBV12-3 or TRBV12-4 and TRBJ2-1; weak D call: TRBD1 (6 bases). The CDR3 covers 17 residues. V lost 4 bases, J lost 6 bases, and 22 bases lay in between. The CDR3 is CASSSNIDRKISNEQFF. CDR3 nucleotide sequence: TGTGCCAGCAGTTCAAATATTGACAGGAAAATTTCCAATGAGCAGTTCTTC.

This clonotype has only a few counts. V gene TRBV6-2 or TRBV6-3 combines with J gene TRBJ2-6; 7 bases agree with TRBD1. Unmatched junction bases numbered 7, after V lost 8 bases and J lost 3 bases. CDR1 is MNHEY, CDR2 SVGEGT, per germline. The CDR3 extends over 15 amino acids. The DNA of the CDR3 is TGTGCCAGCTACCAAACAGGGGTTGGGGCCAACGTCCTGACTTTC. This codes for CASYQTGVGANVLTF.

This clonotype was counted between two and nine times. CDR3 sequence: CASARGWVNQPQHF. In nucleotides, the CDR3 is TGTGCCAGCGCCAGAGGGTGGGTAAATCAGCCCCAGCATTTT. The rearrangement joins TRBV6-1 to TRBJ1-5; the D is unclear. The CDR3 spans 14 residues. Looked up from germline, CDR1 is MNHNS and CDR2 is SASEGT. Trimming took 8 bases from V and 4 from J, leaving 15 bases between them.

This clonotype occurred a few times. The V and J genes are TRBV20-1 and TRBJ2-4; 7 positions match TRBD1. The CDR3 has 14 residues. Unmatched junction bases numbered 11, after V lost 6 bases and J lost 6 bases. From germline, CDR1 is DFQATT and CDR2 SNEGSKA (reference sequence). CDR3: CSATTNRGRNIQYF. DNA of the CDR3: TGCAGTGCCACCACTAACAGGGGTCGAAACATTCAGTACTTC.

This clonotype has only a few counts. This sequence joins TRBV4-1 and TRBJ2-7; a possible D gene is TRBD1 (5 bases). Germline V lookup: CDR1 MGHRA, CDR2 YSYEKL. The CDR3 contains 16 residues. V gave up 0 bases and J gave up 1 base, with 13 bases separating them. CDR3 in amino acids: CASSQEQVGFSYEQYF. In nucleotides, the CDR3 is TGCGCCAGCAGCCAAGAACAGGTCGGTTTTTCCTACGAGCAGTACTTC.

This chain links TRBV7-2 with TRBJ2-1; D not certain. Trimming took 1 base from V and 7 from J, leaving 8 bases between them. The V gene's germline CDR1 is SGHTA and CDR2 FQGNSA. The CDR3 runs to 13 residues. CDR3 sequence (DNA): TGTGCCAGCAGCTTAGTGTTTGGAAATGAGCAGTTCTTC. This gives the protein CASSLVFGNEQFF.

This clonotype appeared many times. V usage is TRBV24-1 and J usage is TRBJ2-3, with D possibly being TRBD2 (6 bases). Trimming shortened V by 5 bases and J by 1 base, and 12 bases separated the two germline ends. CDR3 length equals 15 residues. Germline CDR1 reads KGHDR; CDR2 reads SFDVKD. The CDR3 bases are TGTGCCACCAGTGCCTATTGGGGGGGCACAGATACGCAGTATTTT. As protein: CATSAYWGGTDTQYF.

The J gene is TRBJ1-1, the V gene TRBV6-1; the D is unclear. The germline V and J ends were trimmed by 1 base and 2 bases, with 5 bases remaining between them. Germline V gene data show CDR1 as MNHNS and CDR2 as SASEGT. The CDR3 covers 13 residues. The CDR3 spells CASSEGYNTEAFF. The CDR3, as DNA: TGTGCCAGCAGTGAAGGTTATAACACTGAAGCTTTCTTT.

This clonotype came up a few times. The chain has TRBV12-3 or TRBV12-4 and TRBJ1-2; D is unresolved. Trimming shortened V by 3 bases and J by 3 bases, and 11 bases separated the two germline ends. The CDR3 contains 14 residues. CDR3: CASSFAAVDYGYTF. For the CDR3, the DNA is TGTGCCAGCAGTTTCGCCGCAGTAGACTATGGCTACACCTTC.

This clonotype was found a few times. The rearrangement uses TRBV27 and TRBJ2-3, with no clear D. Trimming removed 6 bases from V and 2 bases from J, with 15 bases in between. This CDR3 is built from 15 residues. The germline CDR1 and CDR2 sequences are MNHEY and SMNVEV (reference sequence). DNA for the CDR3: TGTGCCAGCAGACAAGCACACATACTCACAGATACGCAGTATTTT. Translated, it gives CASRQAHILTDTQYF.

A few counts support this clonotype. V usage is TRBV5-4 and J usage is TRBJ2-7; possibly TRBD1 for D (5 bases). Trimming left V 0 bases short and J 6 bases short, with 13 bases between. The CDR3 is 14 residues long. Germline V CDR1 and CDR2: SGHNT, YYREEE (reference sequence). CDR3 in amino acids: CASSLAPGRREQYF. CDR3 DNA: TGTGCCAGCAGCTTGGCCCCAGGGCGGCGCGAGCAGTACTTC.